The clone carrying this T cell receptor beta chain came up many times. The target antigen is unknown. This record comes from a study of T-cell reconstitution after alpha-beta-depleted transplantation in children. Germline lookup yields CDR1 SGHKS and CDR2 YYEKEE (reference sequence). CDR3 length: 14 amino acids. Trimming shortened V by 3 bases and J by 3 bases, and 13 bases separated the two germline ends. General observations from the study: About two months after transplant, alpha-beta T cells reportedly came from several hundred expanded graft clones.

The TCRbeta library incorporated unique molecular identifiers. One entry per CDR3 protein results from TCRdb running MiXCR on the PCR reads. This table has fewer than 450,000 distinct CDR3 sequences, about a sixth appearing once. Sequenced material: PBMCs, mostly from graft donor cells, taken 360 days after TCRalphabeta/CD19-depleted stem cell transplant. This receptor was identified in a male patient between 2 and 9 years old who had a stem cell transplant for acute lymphoblastic leukemia, so the T cells may come from the graft donor. The chain uses TRBV5-5 and TRBJ2-7; D not certain. The CDR3 DNA reads as TGTGCCAGCAGCTGGGCCGGGCCCGTCTACGAGCAGTACTTC. Its protein is CASSWAGPVYEQYF.